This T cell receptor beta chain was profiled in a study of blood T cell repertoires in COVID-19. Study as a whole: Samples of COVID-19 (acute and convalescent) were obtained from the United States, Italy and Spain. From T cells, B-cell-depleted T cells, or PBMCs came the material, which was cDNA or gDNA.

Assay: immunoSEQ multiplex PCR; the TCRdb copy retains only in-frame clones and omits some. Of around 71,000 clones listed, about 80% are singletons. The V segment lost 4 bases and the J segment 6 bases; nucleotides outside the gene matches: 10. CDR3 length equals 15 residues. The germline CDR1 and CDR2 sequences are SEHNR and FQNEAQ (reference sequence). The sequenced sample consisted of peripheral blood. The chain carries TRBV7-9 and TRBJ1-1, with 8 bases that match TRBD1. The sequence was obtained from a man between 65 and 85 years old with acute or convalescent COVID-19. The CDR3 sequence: CASSSISGGIAEAFF. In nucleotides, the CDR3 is TGTGCCAGCAGCTCGATTTCAGGGGGCATCGCTGAAGCTTTCTTT.